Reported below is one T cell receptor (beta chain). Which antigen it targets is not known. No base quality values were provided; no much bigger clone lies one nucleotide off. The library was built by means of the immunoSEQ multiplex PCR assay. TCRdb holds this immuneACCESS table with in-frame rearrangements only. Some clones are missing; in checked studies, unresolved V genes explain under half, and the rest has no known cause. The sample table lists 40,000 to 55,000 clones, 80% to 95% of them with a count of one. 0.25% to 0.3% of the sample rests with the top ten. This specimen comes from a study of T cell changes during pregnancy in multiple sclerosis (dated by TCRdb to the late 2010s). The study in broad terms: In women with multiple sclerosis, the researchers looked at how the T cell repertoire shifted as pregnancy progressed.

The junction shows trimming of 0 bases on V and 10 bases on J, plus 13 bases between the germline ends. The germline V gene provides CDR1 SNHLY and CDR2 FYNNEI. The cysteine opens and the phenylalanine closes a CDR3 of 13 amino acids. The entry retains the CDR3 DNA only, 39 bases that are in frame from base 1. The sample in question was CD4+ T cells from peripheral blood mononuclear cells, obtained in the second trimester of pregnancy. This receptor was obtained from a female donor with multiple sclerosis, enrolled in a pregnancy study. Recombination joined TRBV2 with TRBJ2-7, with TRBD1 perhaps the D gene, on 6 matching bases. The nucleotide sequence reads TGTGCCAGCAGTGAAGCCCCCAGGGGCGCACAGTACTTC. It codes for CASSEAPRGAQYF.